This T cell receptor (beta chain) stems from a study of blood T cell repertoires in COVID-19. Turning to the study itself: Researchers got acute and convalescent COVID-19 samples from the United States, Italy and Spain. T cells, B-cell-depleted T cells, or PBMCs provided the cDNA or gDNA that served as material.

Original handling: Estimation of nucleated cell counts relied on the amplification of reference gene primers. Repertoires were generated with immunoSEQ multiplex PCR, while TCRdb's copy carries only in-frame clones and drops some. D and trimming were read from the DNA, whereas the V and J calls and clone size are those reported in that table. Of approximately 200,000 clones listed, 84% were seen once; the top ten hold roughly 3.2%. CDR3 length: 12 residues. Germline assignment: CDR1 MDHEN and CDR2 SYDVKM. V lost 2 bases to trimming and J lost 6 bases, with 7 bases between them. Researchers sorted participants into cohorts using their self-reported clinical history.

This sequence was found in a woman aged 25 to 39 who had recovered from COVID-19. The specimen was PBMCs or T cells enriched from blood (not recorded which). The rearrangement uses TRBV28 and TRBJ1-2; D is unresolved. The CDR3 nucleotides read TGTGCCAGCAGTTTACAGAATCATGGCTACACCTTC. Translated: CASSLQNHGYTF.